This entry is about one T cell receptor beta chain. The antigen remains undetermined. The data stem from a study of early T cells in non-severe SARS-CoV-2 infection. Turning to the study itself: The sequenced material was bulk RNA from unsorted whole blood, and its chains were unpaired. Findings and limits, study-wide: There was a bias toward anti-spike CD8 responses in VDJdb matching, which missed private and CD4 specificities.

Germline lookup yields CDR1 KGHSH and CDR2 LQKENI. The V gene end was trimmed by 5 bases and the J gene end by 5 bases; junction bases not matched to a gene: 3. The CDR3 contains 12 residues. Separate cDNA molecules each had unique molecular identifiers attached to them. MiXCR was run by TCRdb on the 5' RACE reads, yielding one entry per CDR3 protein. The table has 75,000 to 100,000 distinct CDR3 sequences, 11% to 15% seen once; the top ten hold 9.5% to 13%. The chain couples TRBV18 to TRBJ2-7, with TRBD1 identical over 7 bases. The sequencing input was whole blood. The receptor comes from an adult who was a healthcare worker with PCR-confirmed SARS-CoV-2 infection or an uninfected control (not recorded which). Here the CDR3 DNA reads TGTGCCAGCTCAGAGGACAGGAACGAGCAGTACTTC. Translation: CASSEDRNEQYF.